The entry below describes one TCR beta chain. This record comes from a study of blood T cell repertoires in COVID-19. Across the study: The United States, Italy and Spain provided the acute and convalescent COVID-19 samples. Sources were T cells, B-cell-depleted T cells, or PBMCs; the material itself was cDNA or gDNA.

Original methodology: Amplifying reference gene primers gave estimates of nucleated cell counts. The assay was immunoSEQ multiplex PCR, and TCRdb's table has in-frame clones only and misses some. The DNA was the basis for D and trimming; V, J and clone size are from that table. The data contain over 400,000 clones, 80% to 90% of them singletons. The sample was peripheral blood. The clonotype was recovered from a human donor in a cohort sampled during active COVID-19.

This CDR3 reads CATSRDAGAPNEQYF. As DNA, the CDR3 is TGTGCCACCAGCAGAGATGCGGGGGCGCCCAACGAGCAGTACTTC. V and J are TRBV15 and TRBJ2-7; tentatively, D is TRBD2 (7 bases). This CDR3 spans 15 amino acids. V lost 0 bases, J lost 5 bases, and 14 bases lay in between. Germline lookup yields CDR1 LNHNV and CDR2 YYDKDF (reference sequence).